This entry is about one T cell receptor (beta chain). Germline assignment: CDR1 SEHNR and CDR2 FQNEAQ (reference sequence). Trimming left V 1 base short and J 3 bases short, with 24 bases between. This CDR3 region has 19 residues. These data belong to a study of shared T cell receptors in the human thymus. Only in-frame clones appear in the TCRdb table, and some are missing; sequencing was by immunoSEQ multiplex PCR. The table shows roughly 700,000 clones, with roughly 90% occurring only once. These data also featured in a second study, about human thymus T cells.

The chain combines TRBV7-9 with TRBJ1-1, with no clear D. This TCR was recovered from a boy under two years old with a congenital heart defect. The sequencing sample was made of thymocytes. The chain's CDR3 is CASSLVYGDRRSEDTEAFF. CDR3 nucleotide sequence: TGTGCCAGCAGCTTAGTGTATGGGGATAGGAGGTCGGAGGACACTGAAGCTTTCTTT.